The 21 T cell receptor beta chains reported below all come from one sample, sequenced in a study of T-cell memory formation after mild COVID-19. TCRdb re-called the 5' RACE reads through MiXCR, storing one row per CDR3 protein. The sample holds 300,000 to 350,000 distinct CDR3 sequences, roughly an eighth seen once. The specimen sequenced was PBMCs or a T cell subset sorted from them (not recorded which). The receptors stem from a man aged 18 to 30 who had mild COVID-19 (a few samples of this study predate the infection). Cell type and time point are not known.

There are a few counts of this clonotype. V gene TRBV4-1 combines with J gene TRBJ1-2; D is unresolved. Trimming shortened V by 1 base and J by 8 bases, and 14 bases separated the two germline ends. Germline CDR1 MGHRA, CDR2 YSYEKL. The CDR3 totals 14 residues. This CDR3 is CASSQGLLSRGYTF. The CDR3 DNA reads TGCGCCAGCAGCCAAGGTCTTTTATCCCGCGGCTACACCTTC.

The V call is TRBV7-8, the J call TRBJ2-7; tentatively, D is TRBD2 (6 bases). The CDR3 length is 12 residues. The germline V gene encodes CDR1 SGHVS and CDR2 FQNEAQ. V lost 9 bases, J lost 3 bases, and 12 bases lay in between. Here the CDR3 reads CASLQAGYEQYV. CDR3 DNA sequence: TGTGCCAGTCTCCAAGCGGGCTACGAGCAGTACGTC.

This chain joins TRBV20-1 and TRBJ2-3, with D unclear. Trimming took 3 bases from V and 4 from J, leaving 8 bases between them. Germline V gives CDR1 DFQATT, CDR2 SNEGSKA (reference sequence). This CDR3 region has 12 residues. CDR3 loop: CSASFRPDTQYF. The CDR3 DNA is TGCAGTGCTAGCTTCCGTCCAGATACGCAGTATTTT.

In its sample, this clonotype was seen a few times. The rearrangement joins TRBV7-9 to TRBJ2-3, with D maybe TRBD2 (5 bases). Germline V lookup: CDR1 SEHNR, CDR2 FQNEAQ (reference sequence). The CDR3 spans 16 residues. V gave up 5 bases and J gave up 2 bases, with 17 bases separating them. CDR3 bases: TGTGCCAGCAGCCCCTCTCGGGCTAGCAACACAGATACGCAGTATTTT. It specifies CASSPSRASNTDTQYF.

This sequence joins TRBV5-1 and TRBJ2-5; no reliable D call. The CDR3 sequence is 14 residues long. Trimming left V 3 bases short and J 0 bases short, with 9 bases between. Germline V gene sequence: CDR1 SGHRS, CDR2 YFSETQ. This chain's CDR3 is CASSSPGHQETQYF. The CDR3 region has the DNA TGCGCCAGCAGCTCCCCTGGGCACCAAGAGACCCAGTACTTC.

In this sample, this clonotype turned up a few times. CDR3 amino acids: CASMTPTGGKTEAFF. The CDR3 region has the DNA TGTGCCAGCATGACACCTACAGGGGGGAAGACTGAAGCTTTCTTT. The V gene is TRBV28, the J gene TRBJ1-1; 8 nucleotides match TRBD1. Losses at the gene ends were 7 bases for V and 5 bases for J; bases not matched to a gene: 12. The CDR3 runs to 15 residues. Germline CDR1 MDHEN, CDR2 SYDVKM.

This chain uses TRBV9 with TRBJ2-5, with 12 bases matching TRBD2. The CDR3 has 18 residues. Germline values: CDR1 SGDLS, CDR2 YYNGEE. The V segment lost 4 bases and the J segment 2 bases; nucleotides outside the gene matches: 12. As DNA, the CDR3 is TGTGCCAGCAGCCTGCACCCCCTAGCGGGGGGGCCTCAAGAGACCCAGTACTTC. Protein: CASSLHPLAGGPQETQYF.

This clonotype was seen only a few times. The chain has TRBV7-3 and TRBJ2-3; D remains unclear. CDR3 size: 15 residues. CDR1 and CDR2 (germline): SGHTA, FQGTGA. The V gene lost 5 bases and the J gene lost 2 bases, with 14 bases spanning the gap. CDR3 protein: CASSTPSAPTDTQYF. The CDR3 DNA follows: TGTGCCAGCAGCACCCCCAGCGCCCCCACAGATACGCAGTATTTT.

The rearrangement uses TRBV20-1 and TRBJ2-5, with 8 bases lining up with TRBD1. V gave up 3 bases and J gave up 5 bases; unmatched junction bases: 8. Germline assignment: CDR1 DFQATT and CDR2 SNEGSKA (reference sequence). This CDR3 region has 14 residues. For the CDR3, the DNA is TGCAGTGCTAGGAGGACAGGGTTTGGGGAGACCCAGTACTTC. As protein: CSARRTGFGETQYF.

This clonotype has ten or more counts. CDR3 region: CASTSTTSGAGEQFF. The CDR3 region has the DNA TGTGCCAGCACATCTACGACTAGCGGGGCGGGCGAGCAGTTCTTC. This chain links TRBV2 with TRBJ2-1; 11 bases are a match to TRBD2. Germline CDR1 SNHLY, CDR2 FYNNEI. J lost 10 bases, V lost 7 bases, and 12 bases had no gene match. This CDR3 has 15 residues.

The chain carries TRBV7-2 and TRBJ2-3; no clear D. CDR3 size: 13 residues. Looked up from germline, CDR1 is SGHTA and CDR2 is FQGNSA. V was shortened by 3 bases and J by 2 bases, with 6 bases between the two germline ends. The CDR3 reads CASSFISTDTQYF. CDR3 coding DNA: TGTGCCAGCAGCTTCATATCCACAGATACGCAGTATTTT.

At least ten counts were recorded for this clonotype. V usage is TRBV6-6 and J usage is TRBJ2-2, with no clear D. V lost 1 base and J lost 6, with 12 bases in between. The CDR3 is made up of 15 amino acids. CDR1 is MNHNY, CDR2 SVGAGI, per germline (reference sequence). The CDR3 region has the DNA TGTGCCAGCAGTTACTGGTCTAATCGAGCCGGGGAGCTGTTTTTT. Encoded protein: CASSYWSNRAGELFF.

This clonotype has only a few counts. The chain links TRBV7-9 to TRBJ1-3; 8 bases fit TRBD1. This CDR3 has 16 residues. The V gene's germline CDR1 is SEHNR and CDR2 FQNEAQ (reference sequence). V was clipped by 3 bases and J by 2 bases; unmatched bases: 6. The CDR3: CASSFRTGSTGNTIYF. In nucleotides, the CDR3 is TGTGCCAGCAGCTTCAGGACAGGGTCGACTGGAAACACCATATATTTT. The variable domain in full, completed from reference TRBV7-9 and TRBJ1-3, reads DTGVSQNPRHKITKRGQNVTFRCDPISEHNRLYWYRQTLGQGPEFLTYFQNEAQLEKSRLLSDRFSAERPKGSFSTLEIQRTEQGDSAMYLCASSFRTGSTGNTIYFGEGSWLTVV.

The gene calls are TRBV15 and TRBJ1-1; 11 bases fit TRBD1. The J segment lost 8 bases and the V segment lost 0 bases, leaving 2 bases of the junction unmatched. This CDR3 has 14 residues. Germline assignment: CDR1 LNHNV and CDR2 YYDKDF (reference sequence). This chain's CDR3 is CATSRDRDRGEAFF. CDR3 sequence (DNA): TGTGCCACCAGCAGAGATCGGGACAGGGGGGAAGCTTTCTTT.

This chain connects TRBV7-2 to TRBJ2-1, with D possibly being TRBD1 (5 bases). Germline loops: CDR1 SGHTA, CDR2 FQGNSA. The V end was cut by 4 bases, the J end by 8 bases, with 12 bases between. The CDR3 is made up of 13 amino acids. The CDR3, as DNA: TGTGCCAGCAGCTCCAGGGTTAGGGATGAGCAGTTCTTC. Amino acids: CASSSRVRDEQFF.

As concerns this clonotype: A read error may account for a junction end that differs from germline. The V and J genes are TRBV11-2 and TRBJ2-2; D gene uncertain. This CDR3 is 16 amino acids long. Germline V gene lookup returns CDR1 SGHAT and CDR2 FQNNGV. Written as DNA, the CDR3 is TGTGCCAGCAGCATCAAGGGCGGACCGAACACCGGTGAGCTGTTTTTT. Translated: CASSIKGGPNTGELFF.

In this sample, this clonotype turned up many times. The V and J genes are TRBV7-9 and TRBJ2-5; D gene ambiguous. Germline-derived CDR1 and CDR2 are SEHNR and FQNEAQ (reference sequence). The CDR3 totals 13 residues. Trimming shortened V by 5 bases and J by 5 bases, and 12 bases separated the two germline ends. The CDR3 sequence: CASSLGGVETQYF. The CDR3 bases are TGTGCCAGCAGCCTGGGTGGGGTTGAGACCCAGTACTTC.

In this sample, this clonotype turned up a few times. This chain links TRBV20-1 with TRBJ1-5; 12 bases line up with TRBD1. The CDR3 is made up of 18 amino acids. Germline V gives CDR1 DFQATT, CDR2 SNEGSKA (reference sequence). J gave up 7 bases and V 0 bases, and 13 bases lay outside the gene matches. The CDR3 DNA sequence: TGCAGTGCTAGAGATGAGGGACAGGGGGCGATTTGGTGGCAGCCCCAGCATTTT. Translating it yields CSARDEGQGAIWWQPQHF.

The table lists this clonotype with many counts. This chain's CDR3 is CASRAVDYNEQFF. CDR3 nucleotides: TGCGCCAGCAGGGCGGTCGATTACAATGAGCAGTTCTTC. V and J are TRBV5-1 and TRBJ2-1; D remains ambiguous. Deletions cut 5 bases from V and 4 bases from J, with 10 bases between. The CDR3 is made up of 13 amino acids. The germline CDR1 and CDR2 sequences are SGHRS and YFSETQ. The variable domain in full, completed from reference TRBV5-1 and TRBJ2-1, reads KAGVTQTPRYLIKTRGQQVTLSCSPISGHRSVSWYQQTPGQGLQFLFEYFSETQRNKGNFPGRFSGRQFSNSRSEMNVSTLELGDSALYLCASRAVDYNEQFFGPGTRLTVL.

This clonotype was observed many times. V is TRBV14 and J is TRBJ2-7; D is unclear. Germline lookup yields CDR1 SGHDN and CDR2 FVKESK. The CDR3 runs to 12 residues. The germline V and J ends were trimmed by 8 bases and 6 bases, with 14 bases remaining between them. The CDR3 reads CASVMSALEQYV. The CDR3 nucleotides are TGTGCCAGCGTTATGTCTGCACTCGAGCAGTACGTC.

In nucleotides, the CDR3 is TGTGCCAGCAGCCGCTCCAGGGACTACACTGAAGCTTTCTTT. As protein: CASSRSRDYTEAFF. This sequence joins TRBV11-1 and TRBJ1-1; maybe TRBD1 (5 bases). Trimming took off 5 bases at V and 3 bases at J, with 13 bases between the two ends. Germline CDR1 is SGHAT and CDR2 is FQDESV (reference sequence). The CDR3 is 14 residues long.